This TCR beta chain was recovered during a study of shared clonotypes between healthy human individuals. Naivety among CD8 cells was defined by CD45RO negativity and positive CCR7 selection, thereby excluding terminally differentiated effector memory CD45RA+ cells. Original processing notes: Filtering differed, since immunoSEQ gave only junction sequences and no quality scores. Data came from immunoSEQ multiplex PCR; TCRdb stores just in-frame clones and leaves some out. From that table come the V and J calls and clone size; the DNA was used to work out D and trimming. The sample gives approximately 2,200,000 clones, 90% to 95% of which show up once; about 1.5% is in the top ten. Worth noting for this clone: As yet, its antigen is unknown.

General study results and limits: The diversity represented, both genetic and in exposure history, was limited by few donors.

Germline V CDR1 and CDR2: SNHLY, FYNNEI. CDR3 length: 13 residues. V lost 6 bases and J 5 bases, leaving 14 bases between the germline ends. The receptor's source is a man aged 18 to 35 in good health. Some clones in this sample may be carry-over from other donors' samples. The V call is TRBV2, the J call TRBJ2-7; D possibly corresponds to TRBD1 (7 bases). Sequenced material: naive CD8+ T cells from PBMCs. CDR3 DNA sequence: TGTGCCAGCAGCCAGGAGGGGGCGAACGAGCAGTACTTC. Translation: CASSQEGANEQYF.